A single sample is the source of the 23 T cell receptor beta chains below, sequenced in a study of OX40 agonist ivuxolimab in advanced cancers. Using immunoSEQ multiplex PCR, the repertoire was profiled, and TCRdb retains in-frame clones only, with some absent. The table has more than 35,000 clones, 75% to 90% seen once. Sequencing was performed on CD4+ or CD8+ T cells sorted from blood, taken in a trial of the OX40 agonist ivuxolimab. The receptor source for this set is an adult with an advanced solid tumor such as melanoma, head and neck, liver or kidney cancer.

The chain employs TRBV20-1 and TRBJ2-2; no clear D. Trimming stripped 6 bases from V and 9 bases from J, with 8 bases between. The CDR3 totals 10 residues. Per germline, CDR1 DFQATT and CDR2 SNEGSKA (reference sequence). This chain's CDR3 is CSALGRELFF. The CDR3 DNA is TGCAGTGCCCTTGGGCGGGAGCTGTTTTTT.

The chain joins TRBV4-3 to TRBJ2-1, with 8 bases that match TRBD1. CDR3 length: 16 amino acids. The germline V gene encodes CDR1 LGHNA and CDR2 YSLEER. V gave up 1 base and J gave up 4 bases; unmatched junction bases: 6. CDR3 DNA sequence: TGCGCCAGCAGCCAAGCTCCACAGGGGGTTTACAATGAGCAGTTCTTC. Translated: CASSQAPQGVYNEQFF.

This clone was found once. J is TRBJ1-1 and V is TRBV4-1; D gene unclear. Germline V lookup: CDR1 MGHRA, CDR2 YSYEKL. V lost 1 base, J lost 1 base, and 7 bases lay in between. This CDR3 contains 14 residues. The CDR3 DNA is TGCGCCAGCAGCCAAGCGGGTGGGAACACTGAAGCTTTCTTT. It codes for CASSQAGGNTEAFF.

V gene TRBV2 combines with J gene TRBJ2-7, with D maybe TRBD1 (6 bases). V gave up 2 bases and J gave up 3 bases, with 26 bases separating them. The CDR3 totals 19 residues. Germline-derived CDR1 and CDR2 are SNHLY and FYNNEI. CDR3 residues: CASSEPRDTGSYGYYEQYF. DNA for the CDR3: TGTGCCAGCAGTGAACCCCGGGACACGGGGTCCTACGGCTACTACGAGCAGTACTTC.

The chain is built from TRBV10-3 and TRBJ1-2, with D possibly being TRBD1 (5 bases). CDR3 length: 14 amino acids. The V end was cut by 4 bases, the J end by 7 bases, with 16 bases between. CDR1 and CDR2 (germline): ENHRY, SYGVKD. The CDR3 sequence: CAISARGLHIGYTF. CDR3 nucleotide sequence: TGTGCCATCAGTGCACGGGGCCTTCATATTGGCTACACCTTC.

The CDR3 loop reads CASPTGGYGYTF. In DNA, the CDR3 is TGTGCCTCCCCCACAGGGGGCTATGGCTACACCTTC. The chain recombines TRBV2 with TRBJ1-2, with 8 bases matching TRBD1. V was pared by 11 bases and J by 4 bases, with 6 bases of the junction left unmatched. The germline CDR1 and CDR2 sequences are SNHLY and FYNNEI. The CDR3 spans 12 residues. Looking up the rest from reference TRBV2 and TRBJ1-2 gives the full variable domain: EPEVTQTPSHQVTQMGQEVILRCVPISNHLYFYWYRQILGQKVEFLVSFYNNEISEKSEIFDDQFSVERPDGSNFTLKIRSTKLEDSAMYFCASPTGGYGYTFGSGTRLTVV.

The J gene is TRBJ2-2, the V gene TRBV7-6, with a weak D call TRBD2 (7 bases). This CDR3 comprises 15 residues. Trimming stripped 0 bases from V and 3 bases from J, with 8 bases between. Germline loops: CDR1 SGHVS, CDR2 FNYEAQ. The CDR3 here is CASSLAGGHTGELFF. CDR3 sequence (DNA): TGTGCCAGCAGCTTAGCGGGGGGGCACACCGGGGAGCTGTTTTTT. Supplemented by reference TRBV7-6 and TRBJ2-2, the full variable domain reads GAGVSQSPRYKVTKRGQDVALRCDPISGHVSLYWYRQALGQGPEFLTYFNYEAQQDKSGLPNDRFSAERPEGSISTLTIQRTEQRDSAMYRCASSLAGGHTGELFFGEGSRLTVL.

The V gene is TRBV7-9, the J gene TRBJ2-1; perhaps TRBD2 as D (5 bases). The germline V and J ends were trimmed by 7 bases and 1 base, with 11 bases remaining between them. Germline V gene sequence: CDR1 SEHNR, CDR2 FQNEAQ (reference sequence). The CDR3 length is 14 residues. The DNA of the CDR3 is TGTGCCAGCAACAGCGGCCATTCCTACAATGAGCAGTTCTTC. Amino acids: CASNSGHSYNEQFF.

The chain's CDR3 is CASSDLLSDWAYEQYF. In nucleotides, the CDR3 is TGTGCCAGCAGTGACCTATTAAGCGACTGGGCCTACGAGCAGTACTTC. The rearrangement uses TRBV6-1 and TRBJ2-7; no firm D call. The CDR3 length is 16 residues. V dropped 3 bases and J dropped 2 bases, with 17 bases sitting between them. From germline, CDR1 is MNHNS and CDR2 SASEGT.

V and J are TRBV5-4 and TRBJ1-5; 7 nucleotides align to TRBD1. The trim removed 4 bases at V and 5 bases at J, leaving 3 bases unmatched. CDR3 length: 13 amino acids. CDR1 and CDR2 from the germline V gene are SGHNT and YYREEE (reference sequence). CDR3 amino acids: CASSEDRDQPQHF. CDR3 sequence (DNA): TGTGCCAGCAGCGAAGACAGGGATCAGCCCCAGCATTTT.

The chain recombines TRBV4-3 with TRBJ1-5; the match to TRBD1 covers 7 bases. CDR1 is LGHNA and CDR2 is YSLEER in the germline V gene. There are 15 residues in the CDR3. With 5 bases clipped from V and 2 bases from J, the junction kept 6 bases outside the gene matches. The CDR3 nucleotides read TGCGCCAGCAGCATGACCGACAGGGGCAATCAGCCCCAGCATTTT. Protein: CASSMTDRGNQPQHF.

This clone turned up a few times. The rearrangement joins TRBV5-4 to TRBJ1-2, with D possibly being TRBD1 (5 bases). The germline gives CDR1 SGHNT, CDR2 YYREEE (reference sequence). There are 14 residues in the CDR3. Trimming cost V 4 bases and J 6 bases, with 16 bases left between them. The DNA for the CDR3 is TGTGCCAGCAGCCCGACTAGGGCCAGGGATGGCTACACCTTC. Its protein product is CASSPTRARDGYTF.

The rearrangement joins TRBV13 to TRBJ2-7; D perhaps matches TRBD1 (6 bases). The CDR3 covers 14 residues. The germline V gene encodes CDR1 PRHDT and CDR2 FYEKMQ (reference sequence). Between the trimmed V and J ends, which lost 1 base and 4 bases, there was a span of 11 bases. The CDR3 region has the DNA TGTGCCAGCAGCTTAGATGGCAGGGGTTACGAGCAGTACTTC. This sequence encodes CASSLDGRGYEQYF.

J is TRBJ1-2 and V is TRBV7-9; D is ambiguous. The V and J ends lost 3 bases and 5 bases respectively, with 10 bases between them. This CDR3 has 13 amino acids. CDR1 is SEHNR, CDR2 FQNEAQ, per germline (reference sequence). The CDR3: CASSLGSLYGYTF. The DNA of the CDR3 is TGTGCCAGCAGCTTGGGAAGTTTGTATGGCTACACCTTC.

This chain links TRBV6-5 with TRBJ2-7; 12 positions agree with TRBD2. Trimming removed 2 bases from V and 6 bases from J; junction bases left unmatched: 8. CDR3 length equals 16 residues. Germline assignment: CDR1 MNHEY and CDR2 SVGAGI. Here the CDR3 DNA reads TGTGCCAGCAGTTACGGACTAGCGGGGATCTTTAGCGAGCAGTACTTC. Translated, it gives CASSYGLAGIFSEQYF.

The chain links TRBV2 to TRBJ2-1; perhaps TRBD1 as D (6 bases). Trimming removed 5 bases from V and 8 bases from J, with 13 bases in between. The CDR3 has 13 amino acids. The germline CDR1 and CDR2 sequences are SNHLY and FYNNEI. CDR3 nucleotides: TGTGCCAGCAGTCTCCCCAGGGGCGATGAGCAGTTCTTC. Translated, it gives CASSLPRGDEQFF.

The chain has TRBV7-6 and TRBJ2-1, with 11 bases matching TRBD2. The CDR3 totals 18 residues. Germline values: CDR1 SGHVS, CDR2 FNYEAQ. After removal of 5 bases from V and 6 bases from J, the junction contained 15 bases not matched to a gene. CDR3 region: CASSLRARASGGLNEQFF. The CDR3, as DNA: TGTGCCAGCAGCCTACGGGCTCGGGCTAGCGGGGGGCTCAATGAGCAGTTCTTC.

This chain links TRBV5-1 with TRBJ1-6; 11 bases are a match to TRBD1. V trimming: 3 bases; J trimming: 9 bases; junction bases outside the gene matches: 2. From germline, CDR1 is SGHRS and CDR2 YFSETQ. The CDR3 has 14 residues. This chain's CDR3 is CASSSGQGASPLHF. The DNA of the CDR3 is TGCGCCAGCAGCTCCGGACAGGGGGCTTCACCCCTCCACTTT.

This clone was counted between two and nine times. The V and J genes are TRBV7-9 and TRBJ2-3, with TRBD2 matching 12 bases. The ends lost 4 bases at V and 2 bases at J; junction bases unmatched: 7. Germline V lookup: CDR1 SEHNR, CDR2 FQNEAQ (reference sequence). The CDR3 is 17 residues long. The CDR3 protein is CASSYPLAGGPTDTQYF. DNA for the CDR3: TGTGCCAGCAGCTACCCCCTAGCGGGGGGGCCCACAGATACGCAGTATTTT.

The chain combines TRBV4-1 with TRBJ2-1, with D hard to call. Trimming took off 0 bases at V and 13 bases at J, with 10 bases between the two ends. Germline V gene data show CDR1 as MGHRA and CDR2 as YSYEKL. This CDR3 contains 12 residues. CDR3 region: CASSQDRLLQFF. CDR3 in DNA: TGCGCCAGCAGCCAAGATCGTCTCCTACAGTTCTTC.

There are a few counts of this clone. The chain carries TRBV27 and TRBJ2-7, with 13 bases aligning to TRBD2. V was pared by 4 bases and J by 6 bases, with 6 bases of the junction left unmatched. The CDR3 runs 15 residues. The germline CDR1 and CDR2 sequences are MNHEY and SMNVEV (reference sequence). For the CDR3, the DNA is TGTGCCAGCAGTTCTGGGACTAGCGGGAAGAGCGAGCAGTACTTC. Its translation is CASSSGTSGKSEQYF.

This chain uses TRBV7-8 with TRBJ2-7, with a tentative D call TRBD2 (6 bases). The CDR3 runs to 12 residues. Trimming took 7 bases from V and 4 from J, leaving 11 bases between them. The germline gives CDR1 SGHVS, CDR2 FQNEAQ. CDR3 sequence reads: CASTRDGYEQYF. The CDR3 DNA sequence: TGTGCCAGCACGCGGGACGGGTACGAGCAGTACTTC. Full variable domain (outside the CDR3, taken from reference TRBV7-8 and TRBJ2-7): GAGVSQSPRYKVAKRGQDVALRCDPISGHVSLFWYQQALGQGPEFLTYFQNEAQLDKSGLPSDRFFAERPEGSVSTLKIQRTQQEDSAVYLCASTRDGYEQYFGPGTRLTVT.

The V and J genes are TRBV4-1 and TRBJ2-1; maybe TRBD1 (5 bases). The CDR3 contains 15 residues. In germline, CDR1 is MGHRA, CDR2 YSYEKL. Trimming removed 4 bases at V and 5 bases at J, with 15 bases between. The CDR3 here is CASSPDGRAHNEQFF. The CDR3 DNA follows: TGCGCCAGCAGCCCCGACGGCAGGGCCCACAATGAGCAGTTCTTC.